This TCR beta chain comes out of a study of blood T cell repertoires in COVID-19. Germline CDR1 and CDR2: MGHRA and YSYEKL. The CDR3 runs to 14 residues. Deletions cut 6 bases from V and 4 bases from J, with 15 bases between. Clones were read by immunoSEQ multiplex PCR, and TCRdb kept only the in-frame ones, dropping some. The sample includes around 400,000 clones, roughly nine tenths of them seen just once. Cohorts were determined from participant-reported clinical history. This chain connects TRBV4-1 to TRBJ1-1, with D unclear. The receptor comes from a woman aged 30 to 39 who had recovered from COVID-19. Sequenced material: PBMCs or T cells enriched from blood (not recorded which). As DNA, the CDR3 is TGCGCCAGCAGGCCTTTGCTTCGGGGCACTGAAGCTTTCTTT. As protein: CASRPLLRGTEAFF.